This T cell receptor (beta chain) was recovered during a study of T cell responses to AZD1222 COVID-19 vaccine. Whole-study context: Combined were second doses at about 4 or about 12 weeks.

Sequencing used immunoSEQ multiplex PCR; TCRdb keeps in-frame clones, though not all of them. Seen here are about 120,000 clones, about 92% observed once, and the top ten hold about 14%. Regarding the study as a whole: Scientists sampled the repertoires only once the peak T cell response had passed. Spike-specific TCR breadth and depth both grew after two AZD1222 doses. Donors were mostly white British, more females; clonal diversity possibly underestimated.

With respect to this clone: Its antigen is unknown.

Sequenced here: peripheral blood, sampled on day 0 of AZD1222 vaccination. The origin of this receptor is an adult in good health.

CDR3 DNA: TGTGCCAGCAGTTCGACAGTCGAAAAACTGTTTTTT. The encoded protein is CASSSTVEKLFF. The V call is TRBV6-2 or TRBV6-3, the J call TRBJ1-4; a weak D match, TRBD1 (5 bases). The CDR3 loop spans 12 amino acids. Germline CDR1 MNHEY, CDR2 SVGEGT. Trimming pared 4 bases from V and 8 bases from J, leaving 8 bases between.